Presented here are 15 T cell receptor beta chains from one specimen sequenced in a study of cytotoxic CD8 clonotypes in ibrutinib-treated CLL. The method was immunoSEQ multiplex PCR; TCRdb's version includes in-frame clones alone and lacks a portion of them. The repertoire holds about 270,000 clones, with 76% as singletons. The starting material was PBMCs, obtained at disease progression, from a patient treated with ibrutinib. The receptors stem from a human donor with chronic lymphocytic leukemia.

On this clone itself: In the same sample, other DNA sequences code for this CDR3. V usage is TRBV2 and J usage is TRBJ2-3; no reliable D call. V was pared by 9 bases and J by 0 bases, with 7 bases between. This CDR3 is built from 12 residues. Germline V CDR1 and CDR2: SNHLY, FYNNEI. CDR3 sequence (DNA): TGTGCCAGTCGAGGTAGCACAGATACGCAGTATTTT. Amino acid sequence: CASRGSTDTQYF.

The chain carries TRBV15 and TRBJ2-3, with a tentative D call TRBD1 (5 bases). The CDR3 runs 18 residues. CDR1 is LNHNV, CDR2 YYDKDF, per germline (reference sequence). Deletions cut 5 bases from V and 0 bases from J, with 21 bases between. The CDR3 coding sequence is TGTGCCACCAGCCCTTCCGCGCCTACCAGGGCGAGCACAGATACGCAGTATTTT. This sequence encodes CATSPSAPTRASTDTQYF.

There are a few counts of this clone. V is TRBV10-1 and J is TRBJ2-7, with a weak D call TRBD2 (6 bases). Germline values: CDR1 WNHNN, CDR2 SYGVQD (reference sequence). Trimming removed 3 bases from V and 5 bases from J, with 17 bases in between. The length of the CDR3 is 15 residues. The CDR3 DNA reads TGCGCCAGCAGTGATCTCGGCGGGATGGTCCACGAGCAGTACTTC. Translation gives CASSDLGGMVHEQYF.

V is TRBV6-6 and J is TRBJ1-2, with a weak D call TRBD1 (6 bases). V dropped 6 bases and J dropped 3 bases, with 14 bases sitting between them. The CDR3 has 14 residues. CDR1 and CDR2 from the germline V gene are MNHNY and SVGAGI (reference sequence). CDR3 coding DNA: TGTGCCAGCAGGCGTAGGGGACACGACTATGGCTACACCTTC. Protein product: CASRRRGHDYGYTF.

V and J are TRBV5-4 and TRBJ2-7; D may match TRBD1 or TRBD2 (5 bases each). The length of the CDR3 is 14 residues. Between the trimmed V and J ends, which lost 4 bases and 1 base, there was a span of 12 bases. Germline lookup yields CDR1 SGHNT and CDR2 YYREEE (reference sequence). Written as DNA, the CDR3 is TGTGCCAGCAGCCTGGGGGTGGGTTCCTACGAGCAGTACTTC. Residues: CASSLGVGSYEQYF.

This chain connects TRBV27 to TRBJ2-5; TRBD2 aligns across 7 bases. Germline CDR1 and CDR2: MNHEY and SMNVEV (reference sequence). The CDR3 contains 13 residues. Unmatched junction bases numbered 3, after V lost 6 bases and J lost 2 bases. The CDR3 DNA sequence: TGTGCCAGCAGCCGGACTAGACAAGAGACCCAGTACTTC. As protein: CASSRTRQETQYF.

This clone has just one count. The V gene is TRBV2, the J gene TRBJ2-3, with TRBD2 matching over 16 bases. V gave up 6 bases and J gave up 1 base; unmatched junction bases: 4. The CDR3 is 17 amino acids. The germline CDR1 and CDR2 sequences are SNHLY and FYNNEI. The CDR3: CASSGTSGRAGTDTQYF. CDR3 in DNA: TGTGCCAGCAGCGGGACTAGCGGGAGGGCGGGCACAGATACGCAGTATTTT.

The rearrangement joins TRBV5-1 to TRBJ2-1; TRBD1 matches at 7 bases. After removal of 3 bases from V and 7 bases from J, the junction contained 4 bases not matched to a gene. In germline, CDR1 is SGHRS, CDR2 YFSETQ. The CDR3 consists of 13 residues. CDR3 in DNA: TGCGCCAGCAGCTCAGGGGGTTTGAATGAGCAGTTCTTC. This encodes CASSSGGLNEQFF. Drawing the rest from reference TRBV5-1 and TRBJ2-1, the complete variable domain is KAGVTQTPRYLIKTRGQQVTLSCSPISGHRSVSWYQQTPGQGLQFLFEYFSETQRNKGNFPGRFSGRQFSNSRSEMNVSTLELGDSALYLCASSSGGLNEQFFGPGTRLTVL.

This clone was counted only a few times. V usage is TRBV28 and J usage is TRBJ1-4, with D unclear. V lost 2 bases and J 3 bases, leaving 7 bases between the germline ends. The germline gives CDR1 MDHEN, CDR2 SYDVKM. The CDR3 contains 14 residues. The CDR3 sequence: CASSLGSANEKLFF. The DNA for the CDR3 is TGTGCCAGCAGTTTAGGGAGCGCTAATGAAAAACTGTTTTTT. The complete variable domain, with remaining parts taken from reference TRBV28 and TRBJ1-4, reads DVKVTQSSRYLVKRTGEKVFLECVQDMDHENMFWYRQDPGLGLRLIYFSYDVKMKEKGDIPEGYSVSREKKERFSLILESASTNQTSMYLCASSLGSANEKLFFGSGTQLSVL.

This clone was counted only a few times. The rearrangement uses TRBV27 and TRBJ2-1; 8 bases line up with TRBD1. The CDR3 length is 14 residues. V shed 2 bases, J shed 9 bases, and the junction held 6 bases outside the gene matches. The V gene's germline CDR1 is MNHEY and CDR2 SMNVEV (reference sequence). CDR3 nucleotide sequence: TGTGCCAGCAGTTTACGGACAGGGCTGGGTGAGCAGTTCTTC. Protein sequence: CASSLRTGLGEQFF.

This chain connects TRBV7-9 to TRBJ2-5; a possible D gene is TRBD1 (6 bases). This CDR3 is built from 15 residues. V shed 0 bases and J shed 5 bases, with 13 bases lying between them. Germline CDR1 and CDR2: SEHNR and FQNEAQ (reference sequence). This CDR3 reads CASSLAGRGFETQYF. CDR3 bases: TGTGCCAGCAGCTTAGCGGGCAGGGGATTTGAGACCCAGTACTTC. The entire variable domain, with the rest obtained from reference TRBV7-9 and TRBJ2-5, is as follows: DTGVSQNPRHKITKRGQNVTFRCDPISEHNRLYWYRQTLGQGPEFLTYFQNEAQLEKSRLLSDRFSAERPKGSFSTLEIQRTEQGDSAMYLCASSLAGRGFETQYFGPGTRLLVL.

The rearrangement uses TRBV5-1 and TRBJ2-1, with 9 bases aligning to TRBD2. Germline CDR1 reads SGHRS; CDR2 reads YFSETQ. J was trimmed by 3 bases and V by 1 base; bases with no gene match: 8. The CDR3 is 17 residues long. CDR3 region: CASSLWLAGTNYNEQFF. In nucleotides, the CDR3 is TGCGCCAGCAGCTTGTGGCTAGCGGGGACAAACTACAATGAGCAGTTCTTC. Looking up the rest from reference TRBV5-1 and TRBJ2-1 gives the full variable domain: KAGVTQTPRYLIKTRGQQVTLSCSPISGHRSVSWYQQTPGQGLQFLFEYFSETQRNKGNFPGRFSGRQFSNSRSEMNVSTLELGDSALYLCASSLWLAGTNYNEQFFGPGTRLTVL.

The V call is TRBV5-1, the J call TRBJ2-1; D call uncertain. The germline gives CDR1 SGHRS, CDR2 YFSETQ. The CDR3 has 13 amino acids. V was pared by 5 bases and J by 4 bases, with 10 bases between. The CDR3 region has the DNA TGCGCCAGCAGTTTTGCCGGATACAATGAGCAGTTCTTC. Residues: CASSFAGYNEQFF.

This clone was seen more than once but under ten times. The chain couples TRBV7-2 to TRBJ2-2; 8 nucleotides line up with TRBD2. The CDR3 is 15 amino acids. The germline V gene encodes CDR1 SGHTA and CDR2 FQGNSA. Trimming at V came to 5 bases and at J to 13 bases, leaving 15 bases not matched to a gene. The CDR3 here is CASSPPGGGFGRLFF. CDR3 DNA sequence: TGTGCCAGCAGCCCACCCGGGGGGGGGTTCGGAAGGCTGTTTTTT.

The table lists this clone with a count of one. The chain combines TRBV12-2 with TRBJ2-3; TRBD1, as called in the table, went unchecked against the DNA. TRBV12-2 constitutes a pseudogene. This CDR3 is 15 amino acids long. DNA of the CDR3: TGTGCAAGTCGCCCTCGGACAGTATACACAGATACGCAGTATTTT. Translated, it gives CASRPRTVYTDTQYF.